These T cell receptor beta chains were read from a single sample in a study of synovial regulatory T cells in juvenile arthritis. The assay was immunoSEQ multiplex PCR, and TCRdb's table has in-frame clones only and misses some. Recorded for this sample: 800 or so clones. Sequenced material: Treg cells from the synovium. These receptor sequences come from a donor aged 2-35 years with juvenile idiopathic arthritis. The CDR3 runs from the conserved cysteine through the conserved F or W. Not all rows give a size; the values are once, few, many and, for expanded clones, a class.

TRBJ1-2 TRBV7-9 medium-sized CASSVGQGFYGYTF
TRBJ2-2 TRBV30 NA CAWSVLAGGTGELFF
TRBJ2-6 TRBV4-2 medium-sized CASSGEGVPSGANVLTF
TRBJ2-7 TRBV5-1 medium-sized CASRALSLLNEQYF
TRBJ1-2 TRBV4-1 medium-sized CASSQGYYFGYTF
TRBJ1-2 TRBV5-4 medium-sized CASSPNGNYGYTF
TRBJ2-2 TRBV29-1 medium-sized CSVQGQGGTGELFF
TRBJ1-4 TRBV19 large CASSPGTATNEKLFF
TRBJ1-6 TRBV5-1 medium-sized CASSLGKDSPLHF
TRBJ1-3 TRBV4-2 medium-sized CASQSYGGNTIYF
TRBJ1-2 TRBV4-3 NA CASSPRVYGYTF
TRBJ2-5 TRBV19 medium-sized CASSILGQAGETQYF
TRBJ2-2 TRBV7-2 NA CASSSTSGYTGELFF
TRBJ2-7 TRBV5-1 medium-sized CASSRGQPLYEQYF
TRBJ2-7 TRBV30 medium-sized CAGREPGEVYEQYF
TRBJ2-1 TRBV25-1 NA CASTMDWHNEQFF
TRBJ2-3 TRBV7-2 medium-sized CASSVPQGTQYF
TRBJ1-1 TRBV19 large CASSIRRTGYGTEAFF
TRBJ2-3 TRBV5-8 medium-sized CAIRGRGDTQYF
TRBJ2-7 TRBV9 medium-sized CASSAGTGLSYEQYF
TRBJ2-7 TRBV27 medium-sized CASSLPGVHTYEQYF
TRBJ1-4 TRBV30 NA CAWSVGQGEKLFF
TRBJ1-6 TRBV10-3 medium-sized CAISERLGVNSPLHF
TRBJ2-7 TRBV19 medium-sized CASSWGEGFTGVYEQYF
TRBJ1-1 TRBV27 medium-sized CASSPIGMNTEAFF
TRBJ1-1 TRBV29-1 medium-sized CSVLGPGAFF
TRBJ1-1 TRBV23-1 medium-sized CASSQSGLNTEAFF
TRBJ1-6 TRBV9 NA CASSVAGNSPLHF
TRBJ2-3 TRBV13 NA CASSLGGQTDTQYF
TRBJ1-5 TRBV12-5 large CASGPDRALYSNQPQHF
TRBJ1-1 TRBV29-1 medium-sized CSVEVGWTEAFF
TRBJ2-2 TRBV21-1 medium-sized CASSKWGRENTGELFF
TRBJ1-1 TRBV25-1 medium-sized CASSESLDSAMNTEAFF
TRBJ2-7 TRBV29-1 medium-sized CSAGVIYEQYF
TRBJ2-1 TRBV18 medium-sized CASSSTLLGSYNEQFF
TRBJ2-1 TRBV6-5 medium-sized CASSQTSTEQFF
TRBJ2-5 TRBV7-6 medium-sized CASSLRSTTEASGRAGETQYF
TRBJ2-1 TRBV4-2 medium-sized CASSQRTSGRGDYGNEQFF
TRBJ2-1 TRBV5-1 NA CASSSRGPSGSYNEQFF
TRBJ1-5 TRBV6-5 medium-sized CASSRQGNQPQHF
TRBJ2-7 TRBV19 medium-sized CASSLSLSLAGGYEQYF
TRBJ1-6 TRBV10-3 medium-sized CAISPGTASSYNSPLHF
TRBJ2-3 TRBV5-1 NA CASRGQKADTQYF
TRBJ1-5 TRBV19 medium-sized CASSMAGGSNQPQHF
TRBJ2-2 TRBV29-1 medium-sized CSVRGGAKTGELFF
TRBJ2-1 TRBV14 medium-sized CASSPGTSGKFRNEQFF
TRBJ2-2 TRBV5-1 medium-sized CASSLPATLTGELFF
TRBJ2-5 TRBV7-9 NA CASSLLTEYEQYF
TRBJ1-4 TRBV9 NA CASSVSPSGEKLFF
TRBJ1-2 TRBV5-1 medium-sized CASSREGAQGYTF
TRBJ1-4 TRBV4-2 medium-sized CASSQDYGAAYEKLFF
TRBJ1-1 TRBV10-3 large CAISRESMNTEAFF
TRBJ2-5 TRBV9 NA CASSSRSGGAGETQYF
TRBJ1-3 TRBV5-1 medium-sized CASSSDSGNTIYF
TRBJ1-2 TRBV6-5 medium-sized CASSYGTGKATF
TRBJ2-1 TRBV5-4 medium-sized CASSSPSGVGSYNEQFF
TRBJ1-1 TRBV7-6 medium-sized CASSLGQGNTEAFF
TRBJ1-2 TRBV19 large CASSRSGQGDYGYTF
TRBJ1-2 TRBV27 medium-sized CASSPQTGFRRYTF